This T cell receptor (beta chain) stems from a study of cytomegalovirus exposure and HLA in healthy donors (TCRdb year 2017). Regarding the research as a whole: An earlier analysis of approximately 640 of the donors reported about 250 Gb of sequence data and 117 million unique TCR beta sequences from about 200 million T cells. An early release that covered fewer than 800 HLA-typed donors contained about 300 gigabases of sequencing data and tens of millions of unique TCR sequences. Of the roughly 400 genotyped donors, roughly 80% fell in the genetic ancestry cluster associated with self-reported Caucasian donors. The study aimed to test whether cataloging public T cell receptors could reveal signatures of past pathogen exposure. The study profiled the T cell repertoires of about 720 subjects by immunosequencing and related them to cytomegalovirus serostatus. A separate validation cohort of over 95 different subjects was used in addition to the 666-subject first cohort. The study combined high-throughput TCR immunosequencing, statistical association of individual TCRs with disease status, and machine learning to predict cytomegalovirus infection status. A later analysis re-analyzed previously published TCR beta repertoires from 600 to 850 donors and added high-resolution HLA genotyping to study TCR occurrence patterns. In the later analysis, no new phenotypic data were used to find candidate immune exposures; instead, reliance was placed on TCR beta sequences and their occurrence across donors. In an earlier analysis of 587 of the donors, high-throughput TCR beta sequencing was used to judge whether each TCR beta V gene segment behaved as functional or pseudogenic. Donor age, sex, ethnicity and CMV serostatus were compiled alongside the repertoire data. Genome-wide SNP genotypes for about 65% of the 666 donors were used in a later genetic analysis, which treated that subset as a discovery cohort. All discovery cohort repertoires had been generated on a single sequencing platform. HLA typing covered class I and class II loci at four-digit resolution. Typing coverage differed by locus: A, B, C, DRB1 and DQB1 were typed in roughly 620-640 donors, DQA1 in 522, DPA1 in around 580, and DPB1 in about 450. Roughly five DR-DQ haplotypes were treated as single units for association and clustering because of strong linkage in the cohort. Across 300 to 400 genotyped donors of the cohort, an average of roughly 250,000 unique TCR beta nucleotide sequences per donor were sequenced, and roughly 20% of those sequences were non-productive. Beyond this particular receptor, the publication reports: In a later genetic analysis, fewer N-insertions in productive TCRs were reported among donors in an Asian-associated ancestry cluster than the approximately 630-donor mean. When HLA alleles, especially DR and DQ, strongly co-occurred, attributing TCR associations to individual alleles was difficult. The sequencing pipeline was judged likely to have produced a cluster of highly shared sequence variants as a technical artifact. In a later analysis, around 15,000 TCR beta sequences were associated with specific HLA alleles at a false discovery rate of 0.05. The study gave a list of 150 to 200 TCR beta chains associated with cytomegalovirus. A later analysis reported that several top co-occurrence clusters appeared linked to parvovirus B19, influenza, CMV and Epstein-Barr virus. Sequencing depth was assumed to be roughly uniform across donors in the presence/absence analyses, though that assumption may not hold. Only TCR beta chains were sequenced in this cohort, and the absence of alpha or paired-chain data limited detectable features. A later analysis found that HLA-associated TCR beta chains were more clonally expanded and had lower generation probabilities than equally common non-associated chains. Correlated functional status among segregating V segments might be attributable to linkage disequilibrium, but an unknown experimental factor could not be ruled out. While some public TCRs were present in many individuals, most TCR sequences turned up only very rarely across donors. Because counts were too low, 15 to 20 rarely observed V segments, including chromosome 9 orphons, were left out of the earlier analysis of approximately 500 of the donors. In vitro tests confirmed that a few of the cytomegalovirus-associated TCR beta chains recognize cytomegalovirus antigens. It was suggested by the authors that the approach could potentially be generalized to other disease states and immunological phenotypes. A further reported finding was that TCR beta sequences accurately predicted the HLA-A and HLA-B alleles for most subjects in the first cohort. HLA typing was unavailable for some donors at each locus, so association tests used only the typed subset. V-gene and J-gene trimming of TCR beta chains was associated with a missense DCLRE1C variant in a later genetic analysis, and the association was replicated in an independent cohort. The classifier was reported to diagnose cytomegalovirus status with high specificity and sensitivity in both the original cohort and the validation cohort. A later analysis found that TCR association rates varied across HLA loci, with DRB1 alleles showing the most associated TCRs and HLA-C alleles the fewest. In an earlier analysis of more than 450 of the donors, most TCR beta V segments were observed in productive rearrangements about 90% or about 30% of the time, broadly matching IMGT annotations. Some IMGT-functional V segments, including TRBV6-2 and TRBV6-3, could not be told apart with the 87-base-pair reads, so those segments were excluded. CMV serostatus was the only immune exposure information available for the cohort. A later analysis found that most CMV-associated TCR beta chains appeared HLA-restricted, with HLA associations seemingly driven largely by CMV exposure.

The cohort consisted of 600 or so healthy bone marrow donors. At the time of sampling, every cohort member was nominally healthy, though immune exposures that went unrecorded were likely present. The donor tested CMV seropositive and was one of the 289 seropositive cohort members. A peripheral blood sample was provided by each donor, and peripheral blood mononuclear cells were used for TCR beta sequencing. Genomic DNA was extracted from the blood cell samples with the Qiagen DNeasy Blood Extraction Kit. V is shortened by 3 bases, J by 6 bases, and the region joining them spans 8 bases. According to the germline V gene, CDR1 reads MDHEN and CDR2 reads SYDVKM. The CDR3 measures 13 amino acids from cysteine to phenylalanine. Only the CDR3 portion is preserved as DNA: 39 bases, with reading frame beginning at the first base. The library was obtained by the immunoSEQ multiplex PCR assay. For the multiplex PCR, a mixture combining 60 forward primers for TCR Vbeta segments and 13 reverse primers for TCR Jbeta segments was used. A multiplex PCR assay on genomic DNA amplified the CDR3 region of rearranged TCR beta genes. The amplified TCR beta libraries were sequenced on the Illumina HiSeq System as 87-base-pair reads. The original pipeline was this. Across the 500 to 850 repertoires, a later analysis counted 60 million to 90 million unique TCR beta chains, 9.5 million to 13 million of which were shared by at least two donors. A nearest-neighbor algorithm error-corrected the raw reads and collapsed the reads into unique sequences, merging closely related sequences to remove PCR and sequencing errors. To assign V, D and J gene segments, CDR3 sequences were aligned to IMGT reference sequences. For a sequence to be retained, at least a six-nucleotide match to both a V gene segment and a J gene segment was required. A rearrangement was called productive if the CDR3 had no stop codons and remained in frame with V and J, and every other rearrangement was called non-productive. CDR3 was defined according to IMGT convention as the region running from the second conserved V-encoded cysteine to the conserved J-encoded phenylalanine. In an earlier analysis of 550 to 650 of the donors, sequences lacking an unambiguous match to a single V gene segment were excluded. An earlier analysis of some 610 of the donors called V segments functional above 56.7% productive rearrangements and segregating when the between-donor standard deviation exceeded 5%. A statistical classification framework was built to diagnose cytomegalovirus status from the catalog of TCR beta chain sequences. V and J gene assignment, in a later analysis, came from comparing TCR nucleotide sequences with IMGT/GENE-DB human TR gene sequences. Using the TCRdist pipeline, a later analysis assigned CDR3 sequences along with most-parsimonious VDJ recombination scenarios. In a later analysis, each TCR beta chain was defined by its CDR3 amino acid sequence together with its V-gene family, and reads lacking a unique V-gene family were excluded. To address suspected cross-contamination and a sequencing artifact, a later analysis removed some 620 highly shared, low-generation-probability nucleotide sequences. For each public chain, a later analysis derived a clonal expansion index from normalized ranks of inferred template counts within each repertoire. In a later analysis, generation probabilities were computed with a VDJ recombination model fitted to out-of-frame rearrangements, and the resulting probabilities were checked against IGoR. In a later analysis, hypergeometric tests were used to score TCR-TCR, TCR-HLA and TCR-CMV co-occurrence, with a repertoire-size bias correction applied to TCR pairs. In a later analysis, false discovery rates were estimated by permuting HLA or CMV assignments 20 times. A later analysis grouped co-occurring TCRs with DBSCAN, adding TCRdist sequence similarity when clustering within HLA-allele-positive subsets. Co-occurrence clustering excluded repertoires with fewer than 30,000 or more than 120,000 public chains, plus five with anomalous nucleotide sharing. The clones in this table, taken by TCRdb from immuneACCESS, are in-frame only. Not every clone is retained; where verified, under half of the shortfall comes from an unresolved V gene, and the cause of the rest is unknown. V and J calls and clone size are those listed in that table; D and trimming were worked out from the DNA. The sample contains approximately 160,000 clones, over 80% of them found a single time. The ten largest make up roughly 4% of the sample.

This clone was recorded a few times. It lacks a known antigen. No per-base quality is available; no much larger clone lies one base away. This chain is built from TRBV28 and TRBJ2-2; D gene: possibly TRBD1, on 6 matching bases. Sequenced input: PBMCs. The clonotype was recovered from a man aged 50-60 years in good health and CMV-seropositive. In nucleotide form, the sequence is TGTGCCAGCAGTTTCTACAGGGCCGGGGAGCTGTTTTTT. It translates to CASSFYRAGELFF.